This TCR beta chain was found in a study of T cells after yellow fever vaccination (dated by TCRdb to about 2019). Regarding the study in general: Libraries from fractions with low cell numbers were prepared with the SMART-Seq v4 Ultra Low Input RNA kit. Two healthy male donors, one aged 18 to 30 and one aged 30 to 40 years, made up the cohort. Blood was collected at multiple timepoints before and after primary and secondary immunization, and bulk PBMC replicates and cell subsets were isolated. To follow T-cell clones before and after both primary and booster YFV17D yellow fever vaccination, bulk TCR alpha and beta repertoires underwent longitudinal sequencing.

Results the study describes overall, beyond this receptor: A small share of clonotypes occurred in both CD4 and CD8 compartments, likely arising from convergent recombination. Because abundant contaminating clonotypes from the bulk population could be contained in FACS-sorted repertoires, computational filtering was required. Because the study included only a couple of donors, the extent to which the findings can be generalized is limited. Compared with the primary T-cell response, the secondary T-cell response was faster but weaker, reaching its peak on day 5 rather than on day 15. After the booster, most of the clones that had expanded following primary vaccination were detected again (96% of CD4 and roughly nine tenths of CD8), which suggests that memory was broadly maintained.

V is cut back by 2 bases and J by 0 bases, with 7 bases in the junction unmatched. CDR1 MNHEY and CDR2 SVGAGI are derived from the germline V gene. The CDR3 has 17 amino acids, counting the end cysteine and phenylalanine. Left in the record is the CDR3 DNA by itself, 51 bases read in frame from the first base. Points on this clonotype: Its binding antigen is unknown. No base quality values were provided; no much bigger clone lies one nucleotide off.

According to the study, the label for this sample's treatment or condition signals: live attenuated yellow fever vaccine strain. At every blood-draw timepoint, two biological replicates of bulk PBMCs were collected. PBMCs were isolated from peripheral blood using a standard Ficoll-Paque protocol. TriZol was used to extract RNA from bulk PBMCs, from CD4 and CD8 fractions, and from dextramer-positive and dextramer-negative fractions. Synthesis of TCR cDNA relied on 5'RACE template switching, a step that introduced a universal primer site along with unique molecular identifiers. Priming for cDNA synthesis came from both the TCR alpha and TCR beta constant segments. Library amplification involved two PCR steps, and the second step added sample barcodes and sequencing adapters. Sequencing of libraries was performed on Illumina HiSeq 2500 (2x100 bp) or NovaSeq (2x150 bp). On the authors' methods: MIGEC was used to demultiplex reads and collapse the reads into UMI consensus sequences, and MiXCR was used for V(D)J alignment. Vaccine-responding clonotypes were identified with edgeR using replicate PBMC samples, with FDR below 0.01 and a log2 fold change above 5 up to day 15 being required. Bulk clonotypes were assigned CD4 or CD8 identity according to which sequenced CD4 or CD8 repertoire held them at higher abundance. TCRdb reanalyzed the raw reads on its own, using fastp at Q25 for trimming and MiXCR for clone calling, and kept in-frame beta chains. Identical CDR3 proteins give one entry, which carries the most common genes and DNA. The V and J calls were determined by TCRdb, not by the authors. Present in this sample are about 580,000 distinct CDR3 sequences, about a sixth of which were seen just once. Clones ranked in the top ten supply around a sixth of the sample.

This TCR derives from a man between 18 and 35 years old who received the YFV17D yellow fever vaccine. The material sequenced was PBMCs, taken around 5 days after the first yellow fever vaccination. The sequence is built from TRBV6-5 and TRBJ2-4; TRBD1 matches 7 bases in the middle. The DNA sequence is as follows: TGTGCCAGCAGTTACCTTAGACAGGGACAAGCCAAAAACATTCAGTACTTC. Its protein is CASSYLRQGQAKNIQYF.